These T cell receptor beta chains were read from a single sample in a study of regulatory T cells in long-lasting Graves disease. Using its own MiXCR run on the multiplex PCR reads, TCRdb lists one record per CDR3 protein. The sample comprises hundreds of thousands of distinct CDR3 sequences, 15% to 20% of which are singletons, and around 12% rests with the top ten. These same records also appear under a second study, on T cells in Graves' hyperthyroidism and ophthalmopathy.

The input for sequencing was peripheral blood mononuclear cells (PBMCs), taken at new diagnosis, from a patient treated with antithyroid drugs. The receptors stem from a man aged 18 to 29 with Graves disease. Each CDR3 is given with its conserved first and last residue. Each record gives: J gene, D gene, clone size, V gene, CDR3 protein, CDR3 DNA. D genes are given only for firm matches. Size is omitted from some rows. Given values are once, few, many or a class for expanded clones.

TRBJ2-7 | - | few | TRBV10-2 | CASSEPRPRAGTHWEQYF | TGCGCCAGCAGTGAGCCGAGGCCCCGGGCGGGCACCCATTGGGAGCAGTACTTC
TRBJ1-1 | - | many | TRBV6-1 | CASGDYHQIWNTEAFF | TGTGCCAGCGGTGATTATCACCAGATATGGAACACTGAAGCTTTCTTT
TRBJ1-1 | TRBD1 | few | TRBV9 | CASSVTGGNTEAFF | TGTGCCAGCAGCGTTACAGGGGGGAACACTGAAGCTTTCTTT
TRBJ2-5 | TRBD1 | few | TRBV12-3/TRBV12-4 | CASSQAGQGGPETQYF | TGTGCCAGCAGCCAAGCGGGACAGGGGGGCCCAGAGACCCAGTACTTC
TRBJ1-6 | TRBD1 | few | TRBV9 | CASSVDRGLDSPLHF | TGTGCCAGCAGCGTCGACAGGGGGCTTGATTCACCCCTCCACTTT
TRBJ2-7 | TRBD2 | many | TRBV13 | CASSFTGTSGNEQYF | TGTGCCAGCAGCTTCACCGGGACTAGCGGGAACGAGCAGTACTTC
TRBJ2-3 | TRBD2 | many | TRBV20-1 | CSALIAGGTTDTQYF | TGCAGTGCCCTGATAGCGGGAGGAACCACAGATACGCAGTATTTT
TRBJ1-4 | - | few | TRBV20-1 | CSARDHKMGRLTQNEKLFF | TGCAGTGCTAGAGACCATAAGATGGGCAGACTTACACAAAATGAAAAACTGTTTTTT
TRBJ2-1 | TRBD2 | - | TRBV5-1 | CASSGAAGTSGKYEQFF | TGCGCCAGCAGCGGAGCAGCCGGGACTAGCGGAAAATATGAGCAGTTCTTC
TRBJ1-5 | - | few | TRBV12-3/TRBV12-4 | CASGQPNQPQHF | TGTGCCAGCGGACAGCCCAATCAGCCCCAGCATTTT
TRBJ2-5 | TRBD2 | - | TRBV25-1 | CASSNRGGEETQYF | TGTGCCAGCAGTAACCGGGGGGGGGAAGAGACCCAGTACTTC
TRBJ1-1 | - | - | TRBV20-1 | CSARDPGPTEAFF | TGCAGTGCTAGAGATCCAGGTCCCACTGAAGCTTTCTTT
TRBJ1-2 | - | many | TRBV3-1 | CASSQGDRALYGYTF | TGTGCCAGCAGCCAAGGGGATCGGGCGCTCTATGGCTACACCTTC
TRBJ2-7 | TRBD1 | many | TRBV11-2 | CASSVGQLYTYEQYF | TGTGCCAGCAGCGTGGGACAGCTATACACCTACGAGCAGTACTTC
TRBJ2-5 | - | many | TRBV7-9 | CASSLERDQETQYF | TGTGCCAGCAGCTTGGAGAGGGACCAAGAGACCCAGTACTTC
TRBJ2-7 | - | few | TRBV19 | CASSITGPYEQYF | TGTGCCAGTAGTATTACAGGGCCCTACGAGCAGTACTTC
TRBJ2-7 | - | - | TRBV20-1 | CSAMSVASYEQYF | TGCAGTGCTATGTCCGTGGCCTCCTACGAGCAGTACTTC
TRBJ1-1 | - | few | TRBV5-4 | CASSLGLDSMNTEAFF | TGTGCCAGCAGCTTGGGCCTGGACAGCATGAACACTGAAGCTTTCTTT
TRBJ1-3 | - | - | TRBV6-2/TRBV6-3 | CASSETPGNTIYF | TGTGCCAGCAGTGAGACCCCCGGAAACACCATATATTTT
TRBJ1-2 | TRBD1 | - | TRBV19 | CAATGGNYGYTF | TGTGCCGCGACAGGGGGGAACTATGGCTACACCTTC
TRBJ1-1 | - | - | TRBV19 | CASTNRGARGGTEAFF | TGTGCCAGTACCAATAGAGGGGCCAGGGGAGGTACTGAAGCTTTCTTT
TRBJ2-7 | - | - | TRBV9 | CASSVRDGLKSEQYF | TGTGCCAGCAGTGTCAGGGACGGGCTAAAAAGCGAGCAGTACTTC
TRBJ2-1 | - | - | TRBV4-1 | CASSQELRDLASQFF | TGCGCCAGCAGCCAAGAACTCCGGGACTTGGCGTCGCAGTTCTTC
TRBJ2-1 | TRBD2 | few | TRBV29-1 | CSVEGLAGKSYNEQFF | TGCAGCGTTGAAGGACTAGCGGGAAAGTCCTACAATGAGCAGTTCTTC
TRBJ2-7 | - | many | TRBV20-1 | CSARPSYEQYF | TGCAGTGCCAGACCCTCCTACGAGCAGTACTTC
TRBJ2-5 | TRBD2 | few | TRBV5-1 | CASSLRGGGETQYF | TGCGCCAGCAGCCTCCGCGGGGGAGGAGAGACCCAGTACTTC
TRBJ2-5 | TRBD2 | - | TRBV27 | CASSLRGLAIGETQYF | TGTGCCAGCAGTCTCAGGGGACTAGCGATAGGGGAGACCCAGTACTTC
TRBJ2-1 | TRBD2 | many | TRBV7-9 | CANTPTGGNNEQFF | TGTGCCAACACCCCGACCGGGGGGAACAATGAGCAGTTCTTC
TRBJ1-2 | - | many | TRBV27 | CASSDGTRSYGYTF | TGTGCCAGCAGTGATGGGACTCGAAGCTATGGCTACACCTTC
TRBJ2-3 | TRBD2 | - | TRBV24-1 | CATSDSTKLAVTDTQYF | TGTGCCACCAGTGATTCGACCAAACTAGCGGTCACAGATACGCAGTATTTT
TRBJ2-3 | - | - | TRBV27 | CASSLLGGGRGTDTQYF | TGTGCCAGCAGTTTATTGGGGGGGGGGCGCGGCACAGATACGCAGTATTTT
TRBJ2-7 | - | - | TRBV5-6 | CASASGAVSYEQYF | TGTGCCAGCGCCTCGGGAGCGGTATCCTACGAGCAGTACTTC
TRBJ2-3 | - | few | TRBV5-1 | CASRDQLDTQYF | TGCGCCAGCAGAGACCAGTTAGATACGCAGTATTTT
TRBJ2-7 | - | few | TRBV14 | CASSQVNLRLDSYEQYF | TGTGCCAGCAGCCAAGTTAACCTGCGATTAGACTCCTACGAGCAGTACTTC
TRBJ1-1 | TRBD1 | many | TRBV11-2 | CASNLFGARGTEAFF | TGTGCCAGCAACCTATTCGGGGCCAGGGGGACTGAAGCTTTCTTT
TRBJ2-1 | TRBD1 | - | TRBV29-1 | CSGTGTGGGEFF | TGCAGCGGTACCGGGACAGGGGGAGGGGAGTTCTTC
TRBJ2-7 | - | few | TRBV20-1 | CSAPTPSRPYEQYF | TGCAGTGCTCCCACCCCTAGTAGGCCGTACGAGCAGTACTTC
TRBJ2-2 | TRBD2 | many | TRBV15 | CATGTSGSWGTGELFF | TGTGCCACCGGGACTAGCGGGAGTTGGGGCACCGGGGAGCTGTTTTTT
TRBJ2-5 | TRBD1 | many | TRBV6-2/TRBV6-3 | CASSANRGETQYF | TGTGCCAGCAGTGCTAACAGGGGGGAGACCCAGTACTTC
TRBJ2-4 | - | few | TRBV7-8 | CASSLALWENIQYF | TGTGCCAGCAGCTTAGCTTTGTGGGAAAACATTCAGTACTTC
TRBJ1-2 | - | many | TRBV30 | CAWSLHGVNYGYTF | TGTGCCTGGAGTCTCCACGGGGTGAACTATGGCTACACCTTC
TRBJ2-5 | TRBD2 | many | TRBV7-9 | CASSLDKLAGVGETQYF | TGTGCCAGCAGCTTAGACAAATTAGCGGGAGTAGGAGAGACCCAGTACTTC
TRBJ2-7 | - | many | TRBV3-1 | CASSQDRGLPPYEQYF | TGTGCCAGCAGCCAAGACCGCGGTCTTCCCCCCTACGAGCAGTACTTC
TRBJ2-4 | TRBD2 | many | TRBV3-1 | CASSRLLAGGNIQYF | TGTGCCAGCAGCCGACTCCTAGCGGGCGGTAACATTCAGTACTTC
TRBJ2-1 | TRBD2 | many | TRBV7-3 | CASSTGLDNEQFF | TGTGCCAGCAGCACCGGACTAGACAATGAGCAGTTCTTC
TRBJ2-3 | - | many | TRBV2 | CASRDSKGGVYTQYF | TGTGCCAGCCGGGACAGTAAGGGGGGGGTGTATACGCAGTATTTT
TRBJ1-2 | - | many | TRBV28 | CASSSPGTRTLYGYTF | TGTGCCAGCAGTTCCCCGGGGACGCGGACCCTTTATGGCTACACCTTC
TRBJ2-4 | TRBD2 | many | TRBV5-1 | CASSLAGTSSIQYF | TGCGCCAGCAGCTTGGCCGGGACTAGCTCCATTCAGTACTTC
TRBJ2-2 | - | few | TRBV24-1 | CATQSTANTGELFF | TGTGCCACCCAATCTACAGCGAACACCGGGGAGCTGTTTTTT
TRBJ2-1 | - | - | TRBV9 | CASSVEILGREQFF | TGTGCCAGCAGCGTAGAGATTCTCGGGCGGGAGCAGTTCTTC
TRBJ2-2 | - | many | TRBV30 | CAWSVRRGFGPKAIGELFF | TGTGCCTGGAGTGTACGAAGGGGGTTTGGACCGAAAGCCATCGGGGAGCTGTTTTTT
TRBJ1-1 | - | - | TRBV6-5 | CASSYSLENTEAFF | TGTGCCAGCAGTTACTCGCTGGAGAACACTGAAGCTTTCTTT
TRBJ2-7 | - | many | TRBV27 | CASSASMDSGSYEQYF | TGTGCCAGCAGTGCCAGCATGGATAGCGGCTCCTACGAGCAGTACTTC
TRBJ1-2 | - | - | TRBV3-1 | CASSPGPSNYGYTF | TGTGCCAGCAGCCCAGGCCCTTCTAACTATGGCTACACCTTC
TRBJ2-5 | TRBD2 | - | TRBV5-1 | CASSRGLAGNFETQYF | TGCGCCAGCAGCCGCGGACTAGCCGGGAATTTTGAGACCCAGTACTTC
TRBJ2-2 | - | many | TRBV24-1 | CATAHPEVAGELFF | TGTGCCACTGCCCATCCGGAGGTAGCCGGGGAGCTGTTTTTT